The text below deals with one T cell receptor beta chain. An approximately 10 ml volume of fresh peripheral blood provided the PBMCs. This record belongs to a study of T cells in Graves' hyperthyroidism and ophthalmopathy. Amplification of TCR beta CDR3 regions used RNA as the template. Researchers ran a first-round RT-PCR on the TCR CDR3 using the HTBI primer set. TCRdb reprocessed the multiplex PCR reads via MiXCR and lists one record per CDR3 protein. The repertoire holds about 340,000 distinct CDR3 sequences, with 15% to 20% as singletons. V gave up 6 bases and J gave up 10 bases, with 15 bases separating them. The germline V gene has CDR1 MNHNS and CDR2 SASEGT. The CDR3 is 12 residues long.

The chain carries TRBV6-1 and TRBJ1-1, with D tentatively TRBD1 (5 bases). The sequenced sample consisted of blood. The source of this sequence is a woman between 50 and 59 years old with Graves' hyperthyroidism. DNA for the CDR3: TGTGCCAGCAGATCGGGGCTTGCGGGAGCTTTCTTT. Translating it yields CASRSGLAGAFF.